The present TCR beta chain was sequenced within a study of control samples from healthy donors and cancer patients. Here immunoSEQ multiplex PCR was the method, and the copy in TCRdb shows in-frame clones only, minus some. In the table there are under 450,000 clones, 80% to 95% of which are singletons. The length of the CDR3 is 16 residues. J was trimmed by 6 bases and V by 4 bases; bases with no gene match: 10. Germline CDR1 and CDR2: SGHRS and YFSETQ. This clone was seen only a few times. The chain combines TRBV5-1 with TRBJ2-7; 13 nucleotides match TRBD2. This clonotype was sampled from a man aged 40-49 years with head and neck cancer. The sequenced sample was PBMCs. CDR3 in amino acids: CASSLQPGLAGTEQYF. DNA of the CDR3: TGCGCCAGCAGCCTTCAACCGGGACTAGCGGGAACCGAGCAGTACTTC.